This passage covers 5 T cell receptor beta chains from one sample sequenced in a study of blood T cell repertoires in COVID-19. Generated by immunoSEQ multiplex PCR, the TCRdb table keeps only in-frame clones and is missing some. The data show about 250,000 clones, with around 88% seen just once and approximately 1.3% held by the top ten. Source material: peripheral blood. These receptors all come from an elderly man with acute or convalescent COVID-19.

V usage is TRBV15 and J usage is TRBJ1-5; perhaps TRBD1 as D (5 bases). The CDR3 has 14 amino acids. V lost 4 bases to trimming and J lost 9 bases, with 16 bases between them. Germline-derived CDR1 and CDR2 are LNHNV and YYDKDF (reference sequence). This CDR3 reads CATSNRDSNWPQHF. Written as DNA, the CDR3 is TGTGCCACCAGCAACCGGGACTCGAATTGGCCCCAGCATTTT.

Points on this clone: The same CDR3 also results from other DNA sequences found in this sample. The chain recombines TRBV19 with TRBJ2-1; TRBD2 aligns across 8 bases. The CDR3 loop spans 14 amino acids. V gave up 3 bases and J gave up 7 bases; unmatched junction bases: 5. CDR1 and CDR2 from the germline V gene are LNHDA and SQIVND (reference sequence). CDR3: CASSMSGRRNEQFF. The CDR3 DNA follows: TGTGCCAGTAGTATGAGCGGGAGAAGGAATGAGCAGTTCTTC.

This clone has a handful of counts. The chain carries TRBV6-2 or TRBV6-3 and TRBJ1-5; D gene uncertain. The V and J ends lost 2 bases and 0 bases respectively, with 8 bases between them. The CDR3 consists of 15 residues. Germline CDR1 MNHEY, CDR2 SVGEGT. In nucleotides, the CDR3 is TGTGCCAGCAGTTACGCAGAATATAGCAATCAGCCCCAGCATTTT. Amino acids: CASSYAEYSNQPQHF.

This sequence joins TRBV28 and TRBJ2-5; D perhaps matches TRBD2 (5 bases). Trimming removed 3 bases from V and 4 bases from J, with 12 bases in between. The CDR3 sequence is 14 residues long. Germline V lookup: CDR1 MDHEN, CDR2 SYDVKM. CDR3 nucleotide sequence: TGTGCCAGCAGTTTTGGAGGAACGGGAGAGACCCAGTACTTC. Its translation: CASSFGGTGETQYF. The full variable domain, in which reference TRBV28 and TRBJ2-5 provide the parts outside the CDR3, is DVKVTQSSRYLVKRTGEKVFLECVQDMDHENMFWYRQDPGLGLRLIYFSYDVKMKEKGDIPEGYSVSREKKERFSLILESASTNQTSMYLCASSFGGTGETQYFGPGTRLLVL.

The genes are TRBV11-1 and TRBJ2-5; unclear D gene. CDR1 SGHAT and CDR2 FQDESV come from the germline V gene (reference sequence). Trimming stripped 5 bases from V and 1 base from J, with 8 bases between. CDR3 length: 13 residues. The CDR3 nucleotides read TGTGCCAGCAGCCGTGACTCCCAAGAGACCCAGTACTTC. It encodes CASSRDSQETQYF.